The 13 T cell receptor beta chains listed next were all sequenced from one sample in a study of stem cell transplantation in POMP-related autoinflammatory disease. Data came from immunoSEQ multiplex PCR; TCRdb stores just in-frame clones and leaves some out. The table shows some 29,000 clones, with about 90% occurring only once. The sequenced sample was CD4+ T cells from PBMCs, obtained before stem cell transplantation. The receptors come from a human donor with POMP-related autoinflammation and immune dysregulation (PRAID).

The V call is TRBV6-6, the J call TRBJ1-1; D perhaps matches TRBD1 (6 bases). The CDR3 contains 14 residues. Looked up from germline, CDR1 is MNHNY and CDR2 is SVGAGI (reference sequence). V was pared by 2 bases and J by 1 base, with 8 bases between. In DNA, the CDR3 is TGTGCCAGCAGTTACGCACAGGGGAACACTGAAGCTTTCTTT. Translating it yields CASSYAQGNTEAFF.

The rearrangement uses TRBV2 and TRBJ2-7; 9 nucleotides line up with TRBD2. The germline V gene has CDR1 SNHLY and CDR2 FYNNEI. The V gene end was trimmed by 4 bases and the J gene end by 4 bases; junction bases not matched to a gene: 5. The CDR3 runs to 14 residues. The CDR3 reads CASSASSGTYEQYF. CDR3 nucleotide sequence: TGTGCCAGCAGTGCGTCTAGCGGGACTTACGAGCAGTACTTC. Full variable domain (rest looked up from reference TRBV2 and TRBJ2-7): EPEVTQTPSHQVTQMGQEVILRCVPISNHLYFYWYRQILGQKVEFLVSFYNNEISEKSEIFDDQFSVERPDGSNFTLKIRSTKLEDSAMYFCASSASSGTYEQYFGPGTRLTVT.

The rearrangement uses TRBV5-6 and TRBJ1-3; D remains unclear. Germline V gene sequence: CDR1 SGHDT, CDR2 YYEEEE. CDR3 length equals 15 residues. V was pared by 0 bases and J by 3 bases, with 10 bases between. CDR3 DNA sequence: TGTGCCAGCAGCTTGGGGTGGGGAAGTGGAAACACCATATATTTT. Protein sequence: CASSLGWGSGNTIYF.

This clone is a singleton in its sample. The chain couples TRBV27 to TRBJ1-1; D ambiguous. V dropped 6 bases and J dropped 7 bases, with 12 bases sitting between them. The CDR3 has 12 amino acids. CDR1 and CDR2 from the germline V gene are MNHEY and SMNVEV (reference sequence). The CDR3 bases are TGTGCCAGCAGGACAAGAACGGGTGAAGCTTTCTTT. This encodes CASRTRTGEAFF.

This chain connects TRBV19 to TRBJ2-1; TRBD2 matches at 10 bases. Trimming cost V 3 bases and J 8 bases; bases outside gene matches: 16. Germline V gene data show CDR1 as LNHDA and CDR2 as SQIVND (reference sequence). This CDR3 has 18 residues. The CDR3 spells CASSILLAGDLGVDEQFF. DNA of the CDR3: TGTGCCAGTAGTATCCTTCTAGCGGGAGATCTGGGTGTCGATGAGCAGTTCTTC. The whole variable domain, filled in from reference TRBV19 and TRBJ2-1, reads DGGITQSPKYLFRKEGQNVTLSCEQNLNHDAMYWYRQDPGQGLRLIYYSQIVNDFQKGDIAEGYSVSREKKESFPLTVTSAQKNPTAFYLCASSILLAGDLGVDEQFFGPGTRLTVL.

V is TRBV5-4 and J is TRBJ1-1; 7 bases agree with TRBD1. The CDR3 totals 14 residues. CDR1 and CDR2 from the germline V gene are SGHNT and YYREEE (reference sequence). The junction had 9 bases not matched to a gene; V was cut back by 4 bases and J by 6 bases. This CDR3 reads CASSDPGQRSEAFF. CDR3 DNA sequence: TGTGCCAGCAGCGACCCGGGACAGCGGTCTGAAGCTTTCTTT.

The CDR3 bases are TGTGCCAGCAGTCCAGAAGAAACGGTGGGCTACACCTTC. Translating gives CASSPEETVGYTF. The rearrangement links TRBV28 to TRBJ1-2; no clear D gene. The V gene lost 5 bases and the J gene lost 8 bases, with 15 bases spanning the gap. Germline loops: CDR1 MDHEN, CDR2 SYDVKM. CDR3 length equals 13 residues.

CDR3 coding DNA: TGTGCCAGCAGCGTGGGTTCTGGAAACACCATATATTTT. Protein sequence: CASSVGSGNTIYF. This sequence joins TRBV9 and TRBJ1-3; D uncertain. The CDR3 runs 13 residues. CDR1 is SGDLS, CDR2 YYNGEE, per germline. Trimming stripped 2 bases from V and 1 base from J, with 4 bases between.

The chain carries TRBV28 and TRBJ1-1; no definite D call. The CDR3 extends over 12 amino acids. Germline CDR1 is MDHEN and CDR2 is SYDVKM. Trimming took 2 bases from V and 7 from J, leaving 8 bases between them. Written as DNA, the CDR3 is TGTGCCAGCAGTTTAAGTGGGGATGAAGCTTTCTTT. It is translated as CASSLSGDEAFF.

The rearrangement joins TRBV5-6 to TRBJ2-7, with D hard to call. CDR3 length equals 12 residues. V gave up 0 bases and J gave up 5 bases, with 6 bases separating them. The germline V gene encodes CDR1 SGHDT and CDR2 YYEEEE. CDR3 sequence: CASSLGQNEQYF. DNA of the CDR3: TGTGCCAGCAGCTTGGGGCAGAACGAGCAGTACTTC.

A single count supports this clone. The V gene is TRBV5-6, the J gene TRBJ2-7; 8 nucleotides agree with TRBD1. The CDR3 length is 14 residues. The germline CDR1 and CDR2 sequences are SGHDT and YYEEEE. V was clipped by 2 bases and J by 6 bases; unmatched bases: 7. CDR3 protein: CASSLSVTGAEQYF. CDR3 DNA: TGTGCCAGCAGCTTATCTGTGACAGGGGCCGAGCAGTACTTC.

The V call is TRBV6-1, the J call TRBJ2-1, with 10 nucleotides matching TRBD1. V shed 4 bases, J shed 8 bases, and the junction held 5 bases outside the gene matches. The germline CDR1 and CDR2 sequences are MNHNS and SASEGT. This CDR3 comprises 14 residues. For the CDR3, the DNA is TGTGCCAGCAGTGGGGACAGGGGTGACTATGAGCAGTTCTTC. As protein: CASSGDRGDYEQFF.

The V gene is TRBV4-2, the J gene TRBJ2-1; 7 nucleotides agree with TRBD2. V lost 1 base and J lost 10; bases outside the gene matches: 7. CDR1 LGHNA and CDR2 YNFKEQ come from the germline V gene. The length of the CDR3 is 14 residues. The CDR3 bases are TGTGCCAGCAGCCAAGGGGGGGAGGGAGAGGAGCAGTTCTTC. This sequence encodes CASSQGGEGEEQFF.